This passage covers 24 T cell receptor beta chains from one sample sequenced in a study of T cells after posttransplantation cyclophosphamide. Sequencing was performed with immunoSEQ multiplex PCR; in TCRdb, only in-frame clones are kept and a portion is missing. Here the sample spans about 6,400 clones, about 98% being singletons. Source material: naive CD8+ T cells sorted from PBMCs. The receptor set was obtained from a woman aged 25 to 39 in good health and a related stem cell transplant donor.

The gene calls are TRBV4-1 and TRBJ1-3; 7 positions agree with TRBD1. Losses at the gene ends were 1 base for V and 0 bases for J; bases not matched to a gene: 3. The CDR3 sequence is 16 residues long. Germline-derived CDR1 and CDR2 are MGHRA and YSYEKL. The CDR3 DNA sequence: TGCGCCAGCAGCCAAGTAGGGGGCCGCTCTGGAAACACCATATATTTT. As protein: CASSQVGGRSGNTIYF.

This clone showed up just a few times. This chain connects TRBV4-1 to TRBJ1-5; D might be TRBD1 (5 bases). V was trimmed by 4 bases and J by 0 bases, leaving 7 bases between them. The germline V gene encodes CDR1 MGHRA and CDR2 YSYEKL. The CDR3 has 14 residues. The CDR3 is CASSPGDSNQPQHF. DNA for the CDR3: TGCGCCAGCAGCCCGGGGGATAGCAATCAGCCCCAGCATTTT.

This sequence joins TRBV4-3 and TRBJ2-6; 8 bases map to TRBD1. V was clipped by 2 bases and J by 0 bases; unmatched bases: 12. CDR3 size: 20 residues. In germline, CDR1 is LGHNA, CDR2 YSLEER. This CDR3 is CASSQTQGAIPNSGANVLTF. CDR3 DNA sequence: TGCGCCAGCAGCCAAACCCAGGGGGCAATCCCCAACTCTGGGGCCAACGTCCTGACTTTC.

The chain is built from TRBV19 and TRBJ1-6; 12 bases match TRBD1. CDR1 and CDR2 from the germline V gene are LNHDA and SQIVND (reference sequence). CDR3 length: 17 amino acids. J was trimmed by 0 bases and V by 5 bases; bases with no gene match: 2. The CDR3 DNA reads TGTGCCAGTAGTGGGACAGGGGGCTTCTCCTATAATTCACCCCTCCACTTT. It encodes CASSGTGGFSYNSPLHF.

Here the CDR3 DNA reads TGCGCCAGCAGCCAAGCCGCGGATTATGAAGCTTTCTTT. Protein sequence: CASSQAADYEAFF. The chain employs TRBV4-1 and TRBJ1-1; unclear D gene. Looked up from germline, CDR1 is MGHRA and CDR2 is YSYEKL. Between the trimmed V and J ends, which lost 1 base and 7 bases, there was a span of 10 bases. This CDR3 is 13 amino acids long.

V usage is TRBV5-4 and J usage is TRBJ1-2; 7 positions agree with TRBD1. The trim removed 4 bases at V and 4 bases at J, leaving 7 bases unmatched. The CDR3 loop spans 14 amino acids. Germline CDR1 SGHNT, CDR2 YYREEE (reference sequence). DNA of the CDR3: TGTGCCAGCAGCCCTGGGTGGGACAGCTATGGCTACACCTTC. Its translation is CASSPGWDSYGYTF.

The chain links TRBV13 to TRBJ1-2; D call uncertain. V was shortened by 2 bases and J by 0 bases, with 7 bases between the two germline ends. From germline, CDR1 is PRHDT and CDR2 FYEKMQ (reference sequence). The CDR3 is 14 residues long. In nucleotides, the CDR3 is TGTGCCAGCAGCTTACTGTCGGCTAACTATGGCTACACCTTC. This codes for CASSLLSANYGYTF. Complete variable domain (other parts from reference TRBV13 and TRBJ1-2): AAGVIQSPRHLIKEKRETATLKCYPIPRHDTVYWYQQGPGQDPQFLISFYEKMQSDKGSIPDRFSAQQFSDYHSELNMSSLELGDSALYFCASSLLSANYGYTFGSGTRLTVV.

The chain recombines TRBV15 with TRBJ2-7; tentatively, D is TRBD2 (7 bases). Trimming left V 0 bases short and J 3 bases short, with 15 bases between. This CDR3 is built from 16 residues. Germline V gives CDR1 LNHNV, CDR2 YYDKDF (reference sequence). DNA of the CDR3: TGTGCCACCAGCAGAGATCGAGGGGGAGGGTACTACGAGCAGTACTTC. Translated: CATSRDRGGGYYEQYF.

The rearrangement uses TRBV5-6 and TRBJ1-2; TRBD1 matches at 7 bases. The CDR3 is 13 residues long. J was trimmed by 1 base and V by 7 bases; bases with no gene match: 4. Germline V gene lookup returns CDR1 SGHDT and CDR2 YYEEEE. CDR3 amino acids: CASQGDLNYGYTF. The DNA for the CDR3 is TGTGCCAGCCAGGGGGATCTTAACTATGGCTACACCTTC.

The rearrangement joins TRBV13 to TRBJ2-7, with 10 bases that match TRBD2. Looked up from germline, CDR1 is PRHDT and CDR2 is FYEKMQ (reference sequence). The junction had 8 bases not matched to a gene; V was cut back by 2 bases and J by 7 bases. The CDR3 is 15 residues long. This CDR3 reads CASSLSALAGYEQYF. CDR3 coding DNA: TGTGCCAGCAGCTTATCTGCACTAGCGGGGTATGAGCAGTACTTC.

The CDR3 bases are TGTGCCAGCAGCCACCGGGACAGATCCTACGAGCAGTACTTC. This gives the protein CASSHRDRSYEQYF. The V call is TRBV6-1, the J call TRBJ2-7, with TRBD1 identical over 7 bases. This CDR3 has 14 amino acids. From germline, CDR1 is MNHNS and CDR2 SASEGT. V gave up 6 bases and J gave up 1 base; unmatched junction bases: 6.

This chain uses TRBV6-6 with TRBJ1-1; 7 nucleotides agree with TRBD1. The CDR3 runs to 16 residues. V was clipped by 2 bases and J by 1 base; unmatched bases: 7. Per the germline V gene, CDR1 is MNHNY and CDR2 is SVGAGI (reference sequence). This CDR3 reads CASSYTRDRGNTEAFF. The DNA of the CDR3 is TGTGCCAGCAGTTACACCAGGGACAGAGGGAACACTGAAGCTTTCTTT.

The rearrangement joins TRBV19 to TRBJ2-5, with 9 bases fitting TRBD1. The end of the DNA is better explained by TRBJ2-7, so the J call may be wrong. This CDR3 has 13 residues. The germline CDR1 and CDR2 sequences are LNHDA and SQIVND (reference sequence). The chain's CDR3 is CASEDRGSYEQYF. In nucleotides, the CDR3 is TGTGCCAGCGAGGACAGGGGCTCCTACGAGCAGTACTTC.

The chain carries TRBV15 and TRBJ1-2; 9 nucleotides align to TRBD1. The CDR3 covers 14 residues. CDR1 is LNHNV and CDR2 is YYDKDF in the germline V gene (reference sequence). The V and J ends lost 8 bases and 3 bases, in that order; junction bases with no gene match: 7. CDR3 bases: TGTGCCACCGGACACAGGGGGCTCGACTATGGCTACACCTTC. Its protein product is CATGHRGLDYGYTF.

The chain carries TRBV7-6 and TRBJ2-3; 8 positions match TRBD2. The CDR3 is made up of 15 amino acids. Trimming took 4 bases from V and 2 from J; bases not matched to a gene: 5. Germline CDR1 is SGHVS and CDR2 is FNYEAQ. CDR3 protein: CASSSGLGNTDTQYF. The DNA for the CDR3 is TGTGCCAGCAGCTCGGGACTAGGAAACACAGATACGCAGTATTTT.

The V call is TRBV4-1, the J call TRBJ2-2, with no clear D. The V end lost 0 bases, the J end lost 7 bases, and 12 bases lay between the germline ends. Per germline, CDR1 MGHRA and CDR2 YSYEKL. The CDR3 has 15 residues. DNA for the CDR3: TGCGCCAGCAGCCAAGAAGTACGGGTTGGCGGGGAGCTGTTTTTT. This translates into CASSQEVRVGGELFF.

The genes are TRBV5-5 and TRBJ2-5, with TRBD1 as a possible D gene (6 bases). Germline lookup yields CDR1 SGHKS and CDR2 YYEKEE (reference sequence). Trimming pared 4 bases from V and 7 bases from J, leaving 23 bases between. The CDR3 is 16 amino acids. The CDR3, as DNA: TGTGCCAGCAGCCCGATCACAGGGTGGCTGGCCGGGACCCAGTACTTC. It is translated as CASSPITGWLAGTQYF.

CDR3 region: CASSLRQGSGYTF. CDR3 sequence (DNA): TGTGCCAGCAGCTTAAGGCAGGGGTCTGGCTACACCTTC. The V and J genes are TRBV11-2 and TRBJ1-2, with D perhaps matching TRBD1 (6 bases). The V gene's germline CDR1 is SGHAT and CDR2 FQNNGV. This CDR3 comprises 13 residues. Trimming pared 2 bases from V and 7 bases from J, leaving 11 bases between.

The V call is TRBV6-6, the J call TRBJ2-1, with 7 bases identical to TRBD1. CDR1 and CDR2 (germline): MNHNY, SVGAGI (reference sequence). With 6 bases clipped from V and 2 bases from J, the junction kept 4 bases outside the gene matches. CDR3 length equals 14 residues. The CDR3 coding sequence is TGTGCCAGCAGCTGGACAGGACCCTACAATGAGCAGTTCTTC. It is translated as CASSWTGPYNEQFF.

The CDR3 coding sequence is TGTGCCAGCAGCCAAGAGAGAACAGGATTGCACCTTCTCTACGAGCAGTACTTC. This sequence encodes CASSQERTGLHLLYEQYF. The rearrangement joins TRBV4-2 to TRBJ2-7; D is possibly TRBD1 (5 bases). V was pared by 0 bases and J by 3 bases, with 21 bases between. Germline CDR1 reads LGHNA; CDR2 reads YNFKEQ. The CDR3 runs 18 residues.

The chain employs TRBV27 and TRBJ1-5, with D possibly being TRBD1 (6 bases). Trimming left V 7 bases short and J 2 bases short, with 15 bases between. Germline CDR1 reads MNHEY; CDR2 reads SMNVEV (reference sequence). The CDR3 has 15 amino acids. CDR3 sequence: CASKYSPGGNQPQHF. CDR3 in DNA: TGTGCCAGCAAGTACTCGCCAGGGGGCAATCAGCCCCAGCATTTT.

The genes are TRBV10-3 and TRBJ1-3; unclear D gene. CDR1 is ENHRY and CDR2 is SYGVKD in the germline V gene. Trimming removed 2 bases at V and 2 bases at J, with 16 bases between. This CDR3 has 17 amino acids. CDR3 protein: CAISEGPFPGPGNTIYF. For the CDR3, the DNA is TGTGCCATCAGTGAGGGCCCATTCCCGGGTCCTGGAAACACCATATATTTT.

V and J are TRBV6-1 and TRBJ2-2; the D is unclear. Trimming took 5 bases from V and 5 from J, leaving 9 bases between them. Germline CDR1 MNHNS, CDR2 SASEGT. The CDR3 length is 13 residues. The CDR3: CASSSTDTGELFF. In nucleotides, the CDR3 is TGTGCCAGCAGTTCCACAGATACCGGGGAGCTGTTTTTT.

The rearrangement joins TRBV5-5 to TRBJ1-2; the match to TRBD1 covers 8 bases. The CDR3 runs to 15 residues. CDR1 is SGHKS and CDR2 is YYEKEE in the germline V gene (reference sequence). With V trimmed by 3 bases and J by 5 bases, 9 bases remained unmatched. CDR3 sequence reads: CASSSTGAALYGYTF. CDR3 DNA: TGTGCCAGCAGCTCGACAGGGGCGGCCCTTTATGGCTACACCTTC.